These 12 T cell receptor beta chains came from one sample sequenced in a study of T cell changes during pregnancy in multiple sclerosis. Assay used: immunoSEQ multiplex PCR; TCRdb lists only in-frame clones, some missing. This sample has 30,000 to 40,000 clones, with 85% to 95% found just once. Material: CD8+ T cells from peripheral blood mononuclear cells, obtained in the third trimester of pregnancy. Every receptor here comes from a female donor with multiple sclerosis, enrolled in a pregnancy study.

This clone was counted a single time. The CDR3 is CASSEYPFEQYF. As DNA, the CDR3 is TGTGCCAGCAGTGAATACCCTTTCGAGCAGTACTTC. The chain is built from TRBV2 and TRBJ2-5; D gene unclear. The end of the DNA is better explained by TRBJ2-7, so the J call may be wrong. The CDR3 consists of 12 residues. Germline loops: CDR1 SNHLY, CDR2 FYNNEI.

This clone was found once. This chain links TRBV6-1 with TRBJ2-3; 9 bases are a match to TRBD2. Losses at the gene ends were 1 base for V and 4 bases for J; bases not matched to a gene: 0. The CDR3 has 14 amino acids. Germline V gene sequence: CDR1 MNHNS, CDR2 SASEGT. CDR3 bases: TGTGCCAGCAGTGAAGGGACTAGCGCAGATACGCAGTATTTT. Its translation is CASSEGTSADTQYF.

V is TRBV7-3 and J is TRBJ2-5; D remains unclear. V gave up 1 base and J gave up 5 bases, with 8 bases separating them. The CDR3 spans 13 residues. The germline V gene encodes CDR1 SGHTA and CDR2 FQGTGA. The CDR3 region is CASSLIAEETQYF. DNA for the CDR3: TGTGCCAGCAGCTTAATCGCTGAGGAGACCCAGTACTTC.

The V gene is TRBV27, the J gene TRBJ2-7; 9 bases line up with TRBD1. Germline V gene sequence: CDR1 MNHEY, CDR2 SMNVEV (reference sequence). The CDR3 covers 15 residues. J gave up 3 bases and V 4 bases, and 7 bases lay outside the gene matches. The CDR3 DNA follows: TGTGCCAGCAGTTGGCCGGGACAGGGAATCTACGAGCAGTACTTC. It is translated as CASSWPGQGIYEQYF.

The V call is TRBV5-6, the J call TRBJ1-6; the D is unclear. The V end was cut by 0 bases, the J end by 5 bases, with 6 bases between. This CDR3 region has 14 residues. Germline V lookup: CDR1 SGHDT, CDR2 YYEEEE. CDR3 nucleotide sequence: TGTGCCAGCAGCTTGGGGCGGGATAATTCACCCCTCCACTTT. As protein: CASSLGRDNSPLHF. Full variable domain (rest looked up from reference TRBV5-6 and TRBJ1-6): DAGVTQSPTHLIKTRGQQVTLRCSPKSGHDTVSWYQQALGQGPQFIFQYYEEEERQRGNFPDRFSGHQFPNYSSELNVNALLLGDSALYLCASSLGRDNSPLHFGNGTRLTVT.

This chain's CDR3 is CASSAISGANVLTF. CDR3 nucleotide sequence: TGTGCCAGCAGTGCTATCTCTGGGGCCAACGTCCTGACTTTC. This rearrangement joins TRBV6-4 to TRBJ2-6, with D unclear. CDR3 size: 14 residues. The germline gives CDR1 MRHNA, CDR2 SNTAGT. Trimming removed 4 bases from V and 0 bases from J, with 4 bases in between.

The CDR3 region is CASSYGQDHGYTF. CDR3 coding DNA: TGTGCCAGCAGCTACGGACAGGACCATGGCTACACCTTC. The chain recombines TRBV6-5 with TRBJ1-2; 7 nucleotides match TRBD1. This CDR3 is built from 13 residues. The germline V gene has CDR1 MNHEY and CDR2 SVGAGI. The J segment lost 6 bases and the V segment lost 6 bases, leaving 7 bases of the junction unmatched.

This chain connects TRBV29-1 to TRBJ2-7; TRBD1 aligns across 9 bases. Germline V gives CDR1 SQVTM, CDR2 ANQGSEA. The trim removed 4 bases at V and 4 bases at J, leaving 11 bases unmatched. The CDR3 sequence is 15 residues long. The CDR3 protein is CSVGGGQGMMYEQYF. DNA of the CDR3: TGCAGCGTTGGTGGGGGACAGGGTATGATGTACGAGCAGTACTTC.

The chain recombines TRBV4-1 with TRBJ2-7, with D perhaps TRBD1 (6 bases). The V gene lost 3 bases and the J gene lost 4 bases, with 10 bases spanning the gap. CDR1 MGHRA and CDR2 YSYEKL come from the germline V gene. This CDR3 region has 13 residues. CDR3 coding DNA: TGCGCCAGCAGCCAGGACAGAAATTACGAGCAGTACTTC. As protein: CASSQDRNYEQYF.

The J gene is TRBJ2-1, the V gene TRBV10-3; TRBD2 aligns across 8 bases. Germline CDR1 reads ENHRY; CDR2 reads SYGVKD. The ends lost 7 bases at V and 7 bases at J; junction bases unmatched: 6. This CDR3 is built from 13 residues. The CDR3 DNA is TGTGCCATCAACGGGGGGGCCGGAAATGAGCAGTTCTTC. This gives the protein CAINGGAGNEQFF.

The J gene is TRBJ1-1, the V gene TRBV29-1, with D unclear. Germline loops: CDR1 SQVTM, CDR2 ANQGSEA. V gave up 2 bases and J gave up 11 bases, with 12 bases separating them. The CDR3 is 11 amino acids. The CDR3 bases are TGCAGCGTTGAACAGAGTTCCGGGGCTTTCTTT. Amino acid sequence: CSVEQSSGAFF.

V and J are TRBV13 and TRBJ1-2; possible D gene TRBD1, 5 bases. V lost 0 bases and J 4 bases, leaving 12 bases between the germline ends. Looked up from germline, CDR1 is PRHDT and CDR2 is FYEKMQ (reference sequence). This CDR3 contains 15 residues. CDR3 bases: TGTGCCAGCAGCTTAGGCGATGGACACAGCTATGGCTACACCTTC. It encodes CASSLGDGHSYGYTF.